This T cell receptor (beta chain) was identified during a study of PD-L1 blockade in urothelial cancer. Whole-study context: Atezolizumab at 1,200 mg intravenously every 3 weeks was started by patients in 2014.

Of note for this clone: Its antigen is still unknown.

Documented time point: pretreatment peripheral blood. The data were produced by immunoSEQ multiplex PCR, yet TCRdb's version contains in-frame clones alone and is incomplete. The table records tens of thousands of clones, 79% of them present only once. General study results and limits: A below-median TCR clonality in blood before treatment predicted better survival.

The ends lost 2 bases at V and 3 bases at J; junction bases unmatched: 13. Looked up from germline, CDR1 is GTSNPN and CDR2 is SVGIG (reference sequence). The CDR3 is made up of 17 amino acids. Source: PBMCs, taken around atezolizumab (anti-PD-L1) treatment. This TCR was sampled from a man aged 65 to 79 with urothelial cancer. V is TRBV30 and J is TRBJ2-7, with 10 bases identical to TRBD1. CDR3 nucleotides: TGTGCCTGGAGTCCAAAACCCGGGACAGGGGCGTTCTACGAGCAGTACTTC. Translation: CAWSPKPGTGAFYEQYF.